This TCR beta chain was sequenced for a study of blood T cell repertoires in COVID-19. Overall study context: Some COVID-19 samples were acute and others convalescent; all came from the United States, Italy and Spain.

CDR1 is KGHSH and CDR2 is LQKENI in the germline V gene. This CDR3 region has 14 residues. After removal of 2 bases from V and 5 bases from J, the junction contained 1 base not matched to a gene. Original handling: Counts of nucleated cells, estimated from reference gene primer amplification, were obtained. TCRdb's table, derived via immunoSEQ multiplex PCR, lists solely in-frame clones and lacks some. That table is the source of V, J and clone size, and D and trimming were worked out from the DNA. The table shows a few hundred thousand clones, with over 80% occurring only once. The sequence came from a woman aged 50 to 60 who had recovered from COVID-19. What was sequenced was PBMCs or T cells enriched from blood (not recorded which). This chain joins TRBV18 and TRBJ1-5; 9 bases agree with TRBD1. This chain's CDR3 is CASSPTGGDQPQHF. The CDR3 DNA reads as TGTGCCAGCTCACCAACAGGGGGCGATCAGCCCCAGCATTTT.